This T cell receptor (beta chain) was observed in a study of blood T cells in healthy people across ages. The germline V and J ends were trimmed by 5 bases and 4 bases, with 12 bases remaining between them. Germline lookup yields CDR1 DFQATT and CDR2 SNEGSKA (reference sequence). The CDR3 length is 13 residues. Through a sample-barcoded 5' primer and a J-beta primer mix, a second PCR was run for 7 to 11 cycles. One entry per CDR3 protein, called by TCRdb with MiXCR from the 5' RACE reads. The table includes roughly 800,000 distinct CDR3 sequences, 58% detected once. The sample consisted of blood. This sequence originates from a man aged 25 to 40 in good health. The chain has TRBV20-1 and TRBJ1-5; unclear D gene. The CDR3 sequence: CSALDPPNQPQHF. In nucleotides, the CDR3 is TGCAGTGCTCTCGACCCTCCAAATCAGCCCCAGCATTTT.